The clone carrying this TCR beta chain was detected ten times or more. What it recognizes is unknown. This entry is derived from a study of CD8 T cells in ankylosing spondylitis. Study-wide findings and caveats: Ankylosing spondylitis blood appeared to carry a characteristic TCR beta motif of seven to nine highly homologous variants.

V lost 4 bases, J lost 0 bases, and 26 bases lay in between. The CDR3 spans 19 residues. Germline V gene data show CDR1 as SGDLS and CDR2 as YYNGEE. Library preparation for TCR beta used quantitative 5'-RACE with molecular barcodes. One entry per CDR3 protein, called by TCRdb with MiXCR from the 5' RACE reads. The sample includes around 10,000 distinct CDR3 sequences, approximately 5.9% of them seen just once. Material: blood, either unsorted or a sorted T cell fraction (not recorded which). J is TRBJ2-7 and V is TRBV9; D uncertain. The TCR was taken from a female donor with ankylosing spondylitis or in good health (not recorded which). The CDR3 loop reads CASSHPTSATPLSSYEQYF. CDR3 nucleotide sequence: TGTGCCAGCAGCCATCCTACCTCCGCGACACCTCTAAGCTCCTACGAGCAGTACTTC.